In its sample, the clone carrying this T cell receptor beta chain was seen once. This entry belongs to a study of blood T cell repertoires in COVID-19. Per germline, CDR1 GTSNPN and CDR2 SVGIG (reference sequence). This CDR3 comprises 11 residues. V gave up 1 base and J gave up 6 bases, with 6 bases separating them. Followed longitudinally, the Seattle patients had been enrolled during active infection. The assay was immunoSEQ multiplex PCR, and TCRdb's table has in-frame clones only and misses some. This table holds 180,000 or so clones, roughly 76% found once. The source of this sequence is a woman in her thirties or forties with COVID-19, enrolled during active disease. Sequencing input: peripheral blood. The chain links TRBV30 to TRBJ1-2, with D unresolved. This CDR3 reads CAWSGPHGYTF. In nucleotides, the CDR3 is TGTGCCTGGAGTGGGCCGCATGGCTACACCTTC.